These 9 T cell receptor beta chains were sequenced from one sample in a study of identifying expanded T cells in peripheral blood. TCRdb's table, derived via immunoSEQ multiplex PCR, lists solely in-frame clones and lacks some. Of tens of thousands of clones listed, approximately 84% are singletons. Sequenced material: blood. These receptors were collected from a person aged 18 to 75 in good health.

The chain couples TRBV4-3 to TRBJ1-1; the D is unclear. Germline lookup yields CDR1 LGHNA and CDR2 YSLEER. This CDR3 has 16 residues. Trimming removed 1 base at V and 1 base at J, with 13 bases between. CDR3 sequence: CASSQGLVGRNTEAFF. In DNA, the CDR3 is TGCGCCAGCAGCCAAGGGTTAGTAGGGAGGAACACTGAAGCTTTCTTT.

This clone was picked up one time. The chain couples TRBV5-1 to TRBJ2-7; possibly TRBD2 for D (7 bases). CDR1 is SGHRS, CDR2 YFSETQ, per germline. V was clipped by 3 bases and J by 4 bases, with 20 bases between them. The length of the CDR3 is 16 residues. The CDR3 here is CASSSGGTGQIYEQYF. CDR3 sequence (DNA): TGCGCCAGCAGCTCGGGGGGAACGGGACAAATTTACGAGCAGTACTTC.

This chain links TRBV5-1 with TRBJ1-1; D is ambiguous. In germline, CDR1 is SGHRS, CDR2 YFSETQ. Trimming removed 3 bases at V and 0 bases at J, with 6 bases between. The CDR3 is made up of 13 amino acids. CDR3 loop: CASSSGMNTEAFF. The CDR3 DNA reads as TGCGCCAGCAGCTCTGGGATGAACACTGAAGCTTTCTTT.

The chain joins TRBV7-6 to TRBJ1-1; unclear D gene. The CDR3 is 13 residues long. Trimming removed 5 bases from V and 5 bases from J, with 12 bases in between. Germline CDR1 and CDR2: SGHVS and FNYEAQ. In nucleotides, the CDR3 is TGTGCCAGCAGCCTACCAGGAGGTACTGAAGCTTTCTTT. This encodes CASSLPGGTEAFF.

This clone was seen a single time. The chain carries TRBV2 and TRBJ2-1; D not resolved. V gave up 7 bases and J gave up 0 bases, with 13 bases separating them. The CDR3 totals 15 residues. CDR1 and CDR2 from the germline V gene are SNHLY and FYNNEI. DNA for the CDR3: TGTGCCAGCACTGTACAGCAGAGCTCCTACAATGAGCAGTTCTTC. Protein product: CASTVQQSSYNEQFF. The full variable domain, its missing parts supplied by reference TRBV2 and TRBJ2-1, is EPEVTQTPSHQVTQMGQEVILRCVPISNHLYFYWYRQILGQKVEFLVSFYNNEISEKSEIFDDQFSVERPDGSNFTLKIRSTKLEDSAMYFCASTVQQSSYNEQFFGPGTRLTVL.

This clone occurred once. The DNA for the CDR3 is TGTGCCAGCAGCTTTGGGACAGGAACCTACGAGCAGTACTTC. Its translation is CASSFGTGTYEQYF. The chain recombines TRBV5-6 with TRBJ2-7; the match to TRBD1 covers 8 bases. V dropped 2 bases and J dropped 2; count of bases not matched to a gene: 3. Germline CDR1 is SGHDT and CDR2 is YYEEEE. CDR3 length: 14 residues.

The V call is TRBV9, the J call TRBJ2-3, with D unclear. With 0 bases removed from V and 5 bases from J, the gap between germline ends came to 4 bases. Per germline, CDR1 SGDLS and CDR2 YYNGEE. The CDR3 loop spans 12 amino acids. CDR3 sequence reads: CASSVAGDTQYF. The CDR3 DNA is TGTGCCAGCAGCGTAGCTGGAGATACGCAGTATTTT.

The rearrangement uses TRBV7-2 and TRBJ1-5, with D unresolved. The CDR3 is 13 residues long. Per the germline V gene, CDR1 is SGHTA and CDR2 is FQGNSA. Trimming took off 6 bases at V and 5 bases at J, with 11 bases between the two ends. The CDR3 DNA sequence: TGTGCCAGCAGTTGGCAGGATTATCAGCCCCAGCATTTT. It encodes CASSWQDYQPQHF.

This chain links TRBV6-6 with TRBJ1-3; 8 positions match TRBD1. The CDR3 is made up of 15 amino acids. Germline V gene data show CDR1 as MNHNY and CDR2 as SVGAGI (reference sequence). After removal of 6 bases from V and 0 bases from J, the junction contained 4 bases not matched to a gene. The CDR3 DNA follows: TGTGCCAGCAGGCAGGGGGCTACCTCTGGAAACACCATATATTTT. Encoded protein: CASRQGATSGNTIYF.